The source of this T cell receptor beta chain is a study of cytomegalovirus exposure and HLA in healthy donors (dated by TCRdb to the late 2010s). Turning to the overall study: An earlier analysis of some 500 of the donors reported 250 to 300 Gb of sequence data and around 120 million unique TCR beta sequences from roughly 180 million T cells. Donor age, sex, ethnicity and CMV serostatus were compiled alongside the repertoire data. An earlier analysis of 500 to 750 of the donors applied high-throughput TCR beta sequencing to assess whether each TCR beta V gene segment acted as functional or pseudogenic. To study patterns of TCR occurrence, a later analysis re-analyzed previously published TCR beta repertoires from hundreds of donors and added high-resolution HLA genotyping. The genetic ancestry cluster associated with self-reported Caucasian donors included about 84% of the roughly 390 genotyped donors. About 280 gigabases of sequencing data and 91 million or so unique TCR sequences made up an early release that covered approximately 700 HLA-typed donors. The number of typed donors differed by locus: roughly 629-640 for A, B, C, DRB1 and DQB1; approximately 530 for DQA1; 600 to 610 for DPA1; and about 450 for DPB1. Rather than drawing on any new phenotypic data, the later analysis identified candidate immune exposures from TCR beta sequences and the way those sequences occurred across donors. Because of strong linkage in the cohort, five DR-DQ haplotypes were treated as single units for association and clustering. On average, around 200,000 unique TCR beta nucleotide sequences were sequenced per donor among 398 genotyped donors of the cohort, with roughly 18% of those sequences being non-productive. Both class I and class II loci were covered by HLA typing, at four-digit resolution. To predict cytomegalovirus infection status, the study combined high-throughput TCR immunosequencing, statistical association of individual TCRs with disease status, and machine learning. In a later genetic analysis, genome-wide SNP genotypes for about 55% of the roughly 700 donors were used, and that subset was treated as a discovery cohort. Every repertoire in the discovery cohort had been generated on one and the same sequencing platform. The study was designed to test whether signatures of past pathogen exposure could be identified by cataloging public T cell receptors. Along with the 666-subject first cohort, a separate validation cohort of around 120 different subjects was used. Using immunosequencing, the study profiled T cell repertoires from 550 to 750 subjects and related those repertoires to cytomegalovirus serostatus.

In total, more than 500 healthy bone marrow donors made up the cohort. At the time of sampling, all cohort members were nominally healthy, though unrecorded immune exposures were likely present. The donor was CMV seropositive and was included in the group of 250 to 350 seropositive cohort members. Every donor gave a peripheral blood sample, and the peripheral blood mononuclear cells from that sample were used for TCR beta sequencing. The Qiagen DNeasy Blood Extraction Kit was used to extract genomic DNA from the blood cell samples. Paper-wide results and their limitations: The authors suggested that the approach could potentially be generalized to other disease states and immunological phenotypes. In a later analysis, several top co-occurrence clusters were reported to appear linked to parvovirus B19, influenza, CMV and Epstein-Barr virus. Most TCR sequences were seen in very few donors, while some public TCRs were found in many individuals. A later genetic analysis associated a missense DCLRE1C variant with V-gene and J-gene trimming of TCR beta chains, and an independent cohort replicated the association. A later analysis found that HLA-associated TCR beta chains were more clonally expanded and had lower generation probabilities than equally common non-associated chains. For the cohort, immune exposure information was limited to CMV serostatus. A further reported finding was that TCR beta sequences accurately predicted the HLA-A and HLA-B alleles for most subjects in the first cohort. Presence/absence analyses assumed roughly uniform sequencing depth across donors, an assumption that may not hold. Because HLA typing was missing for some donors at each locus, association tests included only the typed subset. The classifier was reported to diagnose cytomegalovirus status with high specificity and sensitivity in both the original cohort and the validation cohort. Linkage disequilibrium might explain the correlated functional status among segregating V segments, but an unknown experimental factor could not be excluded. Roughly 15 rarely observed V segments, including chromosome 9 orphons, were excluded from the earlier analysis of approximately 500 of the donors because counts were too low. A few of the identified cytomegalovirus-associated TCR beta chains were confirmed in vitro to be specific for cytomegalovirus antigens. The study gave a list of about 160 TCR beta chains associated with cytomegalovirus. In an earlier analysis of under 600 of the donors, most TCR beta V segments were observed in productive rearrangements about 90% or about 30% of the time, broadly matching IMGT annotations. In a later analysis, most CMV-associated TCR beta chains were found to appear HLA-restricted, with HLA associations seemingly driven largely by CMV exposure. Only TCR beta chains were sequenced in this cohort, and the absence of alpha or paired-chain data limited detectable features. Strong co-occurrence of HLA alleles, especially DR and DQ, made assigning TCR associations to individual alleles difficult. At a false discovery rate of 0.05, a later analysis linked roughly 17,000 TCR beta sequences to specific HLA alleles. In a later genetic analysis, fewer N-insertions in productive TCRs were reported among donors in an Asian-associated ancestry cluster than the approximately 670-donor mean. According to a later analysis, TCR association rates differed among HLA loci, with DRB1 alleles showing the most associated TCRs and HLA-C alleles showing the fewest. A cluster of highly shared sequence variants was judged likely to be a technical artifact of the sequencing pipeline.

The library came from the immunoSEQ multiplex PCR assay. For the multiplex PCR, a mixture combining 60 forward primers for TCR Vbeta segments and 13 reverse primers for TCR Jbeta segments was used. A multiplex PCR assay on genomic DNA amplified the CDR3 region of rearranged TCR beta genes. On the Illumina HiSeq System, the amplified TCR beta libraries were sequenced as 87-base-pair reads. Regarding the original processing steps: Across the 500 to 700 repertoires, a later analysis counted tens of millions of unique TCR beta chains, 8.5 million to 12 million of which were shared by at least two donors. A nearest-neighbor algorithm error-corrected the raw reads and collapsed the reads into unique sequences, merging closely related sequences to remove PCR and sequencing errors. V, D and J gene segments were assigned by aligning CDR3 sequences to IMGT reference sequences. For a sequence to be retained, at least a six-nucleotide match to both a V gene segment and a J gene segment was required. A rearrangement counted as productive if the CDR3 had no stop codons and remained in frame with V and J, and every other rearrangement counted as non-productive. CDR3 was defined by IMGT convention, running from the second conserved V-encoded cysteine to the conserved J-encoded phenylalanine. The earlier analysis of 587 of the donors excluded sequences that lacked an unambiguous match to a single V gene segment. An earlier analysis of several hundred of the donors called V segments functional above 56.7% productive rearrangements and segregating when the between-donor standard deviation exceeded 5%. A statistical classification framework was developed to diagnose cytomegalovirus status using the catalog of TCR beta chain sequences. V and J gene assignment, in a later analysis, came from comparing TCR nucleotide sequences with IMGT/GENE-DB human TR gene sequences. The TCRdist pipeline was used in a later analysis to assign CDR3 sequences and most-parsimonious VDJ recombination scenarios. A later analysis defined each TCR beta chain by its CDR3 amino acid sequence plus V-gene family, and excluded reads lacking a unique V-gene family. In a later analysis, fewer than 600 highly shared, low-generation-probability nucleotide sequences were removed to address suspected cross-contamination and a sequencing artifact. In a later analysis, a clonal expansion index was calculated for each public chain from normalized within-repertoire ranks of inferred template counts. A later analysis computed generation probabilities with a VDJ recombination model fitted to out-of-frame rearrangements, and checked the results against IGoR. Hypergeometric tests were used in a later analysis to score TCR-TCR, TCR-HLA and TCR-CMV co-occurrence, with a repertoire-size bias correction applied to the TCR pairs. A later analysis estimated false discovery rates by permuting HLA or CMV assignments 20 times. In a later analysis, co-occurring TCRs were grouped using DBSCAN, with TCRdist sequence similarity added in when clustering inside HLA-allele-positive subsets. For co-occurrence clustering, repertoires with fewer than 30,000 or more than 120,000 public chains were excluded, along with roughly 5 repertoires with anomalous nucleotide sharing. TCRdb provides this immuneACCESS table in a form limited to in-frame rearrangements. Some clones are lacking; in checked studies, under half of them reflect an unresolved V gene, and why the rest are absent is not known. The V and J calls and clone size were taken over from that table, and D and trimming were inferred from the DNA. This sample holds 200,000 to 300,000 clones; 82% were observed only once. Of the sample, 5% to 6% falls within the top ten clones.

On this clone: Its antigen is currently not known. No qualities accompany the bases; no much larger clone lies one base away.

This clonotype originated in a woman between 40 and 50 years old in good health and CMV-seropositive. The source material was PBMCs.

In nucleotides, the sequence is TGTGCCTGGCAGGGCTACTACGAGCAGTACTTC. It is translated as CAWQGYYEQYF. The V and J genes are TRBV30 and TRBJ2-7, with TRBD1 tentatively as D gene (5 bases match). The V end loses 5 bases and the J end loses 3 bases, and a stretch of 8 bases separates them. Inclusive of the bounding cysteine and phenylalanine, the CDR3 is 11 residues long. Only CDR3 DNA is held: 33 bases, read in frame from base 1. The germline V gene (reference sequence) specifies GTSNPN as CDR1 and SVGIG as CDR2.